The TCR beta chain under discussion was sequenced for a study of technical replicates of blood from a few donors. Germline assignment: CDR1 GTSNPN and CDR2 SVGIG (reference sequence). The CDR3 is 20 amino acids. J gave up 10 bases and V 0 bases, and 22 bases lay outside the gene matches. Some clones are missing from TCRdb's copy, which holds only in-frame ones; the method was immunoSEQ multiplex PCR. Among 80,000 to 100,000 clones, 95% were seen once, and the ten largest hold about 0.19%. Sequencing was done on a sample of T cells isolated from PBMCs. The chain uses TRBV30 and TRBJ1-6, with 9 bases that match TRBD1. The sequence was collected from a human donor in good health. The CDR3 reads CAWSVPAGQGINIAISPLHF. The CDR3 nucleotides read TGTGCCTGGAGTGTACCTGCGGGACAGGGAATTAACATCGCCATATCACCCCTCCACTTT.